This TCR beta chain came from a study of early T cells in non-severe SARS-CoV-2 infection. The length of the CDR3 is 11 residues. Per germline, CDR1 DFQATT and CDR2 SNEGSKA (reference sequence). V was cut by 5 bases and J by 3 bases, with 7 bases left in between. The TCR library protocol was used to attach unique molecular identifiers. These identifiers were attached to individual cDNA molecules. TCRdb fed the 5' RACE reads into MiXCR, producing one record per CDR3 protein. The data hold tens of thousands of distinct CDR3 sequences, with more than 9% observed a single time. The starting material was whole blood, obtained at baseline. This receptor was obtained from an adult who was a healthcare worker with PCR-confirmed SARS-CoV-2 infection or an uninfected control (not recorded which). The chain combines TRBV20-1 with TRBJ2-5; perhaps TRBD2 as D (6 bases). The CDR3 sequence: CSAEREETQYF. The CDR3 nucleotides are TGCAGTGCTGAGCGGGAAGAGACCCAGTACTTC.